This entry concerns a single T cell receptor (beta chain). The antigen is not known. Data came from immunoSEQ multiplex PCR; TCRdb stores just in-frame clones and leaves some out. Among around 1.1 million clones listed, roughly 74% were seen once. Adults of Caucasian background living in Nashville, Tennessee made up all donors. This entry belongs to a study of shared clonotypes between healthy human individuals. Whole-study context: Those who served as donors were a couple of women and three men between the ages of 18 and 49.

Study-wide points: Four donors shared around 5.2% of their naive CD4 clonotypes.

Sequences were obtained from memory CD4+ T cells from PBMCs. Subset meaning: CD45RA-negative fraction. This receptor was taken from a man aged 18 to 35 in good health. Some clones in this sample may be carry-over from other donors' samples.

The CDR3 nucleotides are TGTGCCAGTAGTATAGTGGTCGGTAACTATGGCTACACCTTC. Its translation is CASSIVVGNYGYTF. This sequence joins TRBV19 and TRBJ1-2; no definite D call. Germline CDR1 and CDR2: LNHDA and SQIVND (reference sequence). V lost 1 base and J lost 1, with 7 bases in between. This CDR3 region has 14 residues.